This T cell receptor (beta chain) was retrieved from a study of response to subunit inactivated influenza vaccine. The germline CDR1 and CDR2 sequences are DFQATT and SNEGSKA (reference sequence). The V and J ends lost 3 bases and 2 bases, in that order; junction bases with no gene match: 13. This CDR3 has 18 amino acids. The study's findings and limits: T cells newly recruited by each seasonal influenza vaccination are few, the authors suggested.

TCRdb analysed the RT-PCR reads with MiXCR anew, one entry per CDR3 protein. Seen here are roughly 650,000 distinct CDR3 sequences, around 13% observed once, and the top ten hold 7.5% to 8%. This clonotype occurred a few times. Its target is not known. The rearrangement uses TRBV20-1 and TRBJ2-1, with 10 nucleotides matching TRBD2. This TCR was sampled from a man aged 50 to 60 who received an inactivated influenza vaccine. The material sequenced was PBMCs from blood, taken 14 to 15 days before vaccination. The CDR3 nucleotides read TGCAGTGCTAGTCGGACTAGCGGAAATAGGGGGGCCTACAATGAGCAGTTCTTC. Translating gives CSASRTSGNRGAYNEQFF.